A selection of T cell receptor beta chains follows, all from one sample in a study of T-cell reconstitution after alpha-beta-depleted transplantation in children. TCRdb independently ran MiXCR on the PCR reads; one entry per CDR3 protein. The data show a few hundred thousand distinct CDR3 sequences, 8.5% to 10% seen once. The sequences come from PBMCs from the stem cell graft donor, collected from the stem cell graft. The receptors come from a human donor who donated a stem cell graft to a child with acute lymphoblastic leukemia. CDR3s include the opening cysteine and the closing phenylalanine or tryptophan.

v_gene,j_gene,CDR3aa
TRBV11-2,TRBJ2-1,CASSPWDWSSSYNEQFF
TRBV20-1,TRBJ1-5,CSASGRTANQPQHF
TRBV5-1,TRBJ1-4,CASSLFAQGSEKLFF
TRBV18,TRBJ2-3,CASSPLGQGSDTQYF
TRBV6-1,TRBJ1-1,CASSAGQGRLLGTEAFF
TRBV20-1,TRBJ2-7,CSANSGVSYEQYF
TRBV3-1,TRBJ2-4,CASSQADPPIQYF
TRBV27,TRBJ1-5,CASRFITGAENQPQHF
TRBV5-6,TRBJ1-2,CASSLLGFGADVYGYTF
TRBV7-9,TRBJ2-1,CANTRTGTYNEQFF
TRBV6-1,TRBJ1-1,CASSLGGRVSWGAFF
TRBV13,TRBJ2-3,CASSFSLTSGGSTDTQYF
TRBV12-3/TRBV12-4,TRBJ2-1,CASSSSWAASYNEQFF
TRBV9,TRBJ2-5,CASSVGATAQETQYF
TRBV5-6,TRBJ2-2,CASSSRQGWDTGELFF
TRBV12-3/TRBV12-4,TRBJ2-1,CASSLWGEQFF
TRBV7-2,TRBJ1-1,CASSFWGSEAFF
TRBV29-1,TRBJ1-2,CSVDDRGKSYTF